A selection of T cell receptor beta chains follows, all from one sample in a study of Graves' ophthalmopathy and Graves' hyperthyroidism. MiXCR, applied by TCRdb to the multiplex PCR reads, yields one record per CDR3 protein. This sample has 500,000 to 800,000 distinct CDR3 sequences; about 41% occur once, and the top ten carry 3% to 4%. The sequencing sample was made of peripheral blood. Receptors originate from an adult man with Graves' ophthalmopathy. Each CDR3 is given with its conserved first and last residue. The D gene is left open where the match is weak. A clone size is listed for some rows: how often the clone was seen (once, few, many), or a class if it is expanded.

TRBJ1-5 TRBV12-3/TRBV12-4 NA many TGTGCCAGCAGCCCCCAGGGTGACAATCAGCCCCAGCATTTT CASSPQGDNQPQHF
TRBJ2-5 TRBV14 TRBD1 NA TGTGCCAGCAGTTCCGACAGGGTGACCCAGTACTTC CASSSDRVTQYF
TRBJ1-1 TRBV29-1 NA many TGCAGCGCCCAGAGAAACACTGAAGCTTTCTTT CSAQRNTEAFF
TRBJ1-1 TRBV2 TRBD1 many TGTGCCAGCTCTTTATTAGGACAGGGAGGAACTGAAGCTTTCTTT CASSLLGQGGTEAFF
TRBJ1-2 TRBV7-9 NA many TGTGCCACTCTTGGAGACGATGGCTACACCTTC CATLGDDGYTF
TRBJ2-7 TRBV12-3/TRBV12-4 TRBD1 NA TGTGCCAGCAAGACAGGGGGATCCTACGAGCAGTACTTC CASKTGGSYEQYF
TRBJ2-5 TRBV13 NA NA TGTGCCAGCAGCTCCTCCCGGTTGTACCAAGAGACCCAGTACTTC CASSSSRLYQETQYF
TRBJ1-1 TRBV29-1 TRBD1 NA TGCAGCGCCCAGACAGGGATAAACACTGAAGCTTTCTTT CSAQTGINTEAFF
TRBJ1-3 TRBV10-3 TRBD1 NA TGTGCCATCAGTTGGACAGGGAATGGAAACACCATATATTTT CAISWTGNGNTIYF
TRBJ1-2 TRBV29-1 NA NA TGCAGCGTTGAGAAGGGCTATGGCTACACCTTC CSVEKGYGYTF
TRBJ2-2 TRBV4-3 NA few TGCGCCAGCAGCCAAGTGAGCACCGGGGAGCTGTTTTTT CASSQVSTGELFF
TRBJ1-4 TRBV15 TRBD1 many TGTGCCACCAGCAAAGGGACAGCTAGTAATGAAAAACTGTTTTTT CATSKGTASNEKLFF
TRBJ2-7 TRBV4-1 NA few TGCGCCAGCAGCCAAATACGAGACGAGCAGTACTTC CASSQIRDEQYF
TRBJ2-5 TRBV12-3/TRBV12-4 NA few TGTGCCAGCAGCCAAGACTCCGCAGGGATGTCGGAGACCCAGTACTTC CASSQDSAGMSETQYF
TRBJ2-5 TRBV10-3 NA many TGTGCCATCAGTGGCGCCGATCAAGAGACCCAGTACTTC CAISGADQETQYF
TRBJ2-3 TRBV7-9 TRBD1 NA TGTGCCAGCAGCACGCCCGGACAGGGGGCGCCGTATTTT CASSTPGQGAPYF
TRBJ1-5 TRBV6-6 NA many TGTGCCAGCAGTTTAAGGGTGAGCAATCAGCCCCAGCATTTT CASSLRVSNQPQHF
TRBJ2-7 TRBV11-2 NA NA TGTGCCAGCAGCAGAGGGGCGCCATCCTACGAGCAGTACTTC CASSRGAPSYEQYF
TRBJ1-2 TRBV2 NA many TGTGCCAGCATTTTTGACAGGAGTTATGGCTACACCTTC CASIFDRSYGYTF
TRBJ2-6 TRBV7-9 NA many TGTGCCAGCAGCTTACCCGGGACCGGGGCCAACGTCCTGACTTTC CASSLPGTGANVLTF
TRBJ1-6 TRBV7-3 NA NA TGTGCCAGCAGCCTAACGGGGGGGTCAGGTTCACCCCTCCACTTT CASSLTGGSGSPLHF
TRBJ1-2 TRBV5-6 NA NA TGTGCCAGCAGCTTAGGTTACCCAAGCTATGGCTACACCTTC CASSLGYPSYGYTF